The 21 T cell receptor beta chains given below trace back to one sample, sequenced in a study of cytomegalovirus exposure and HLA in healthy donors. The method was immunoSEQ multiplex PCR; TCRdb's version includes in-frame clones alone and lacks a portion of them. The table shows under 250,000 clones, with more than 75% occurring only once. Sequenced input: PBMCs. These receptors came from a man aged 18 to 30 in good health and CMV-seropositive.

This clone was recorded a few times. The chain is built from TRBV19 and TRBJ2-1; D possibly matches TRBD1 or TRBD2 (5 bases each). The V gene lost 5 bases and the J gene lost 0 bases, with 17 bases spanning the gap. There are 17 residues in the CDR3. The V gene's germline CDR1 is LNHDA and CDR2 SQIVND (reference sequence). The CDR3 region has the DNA TGTGCCAGTAGTGTTACCGGGACCGCGAGCTCCTACAATGAGCAGTTCTTC. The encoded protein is CASSVTGTASSYNEQFF.

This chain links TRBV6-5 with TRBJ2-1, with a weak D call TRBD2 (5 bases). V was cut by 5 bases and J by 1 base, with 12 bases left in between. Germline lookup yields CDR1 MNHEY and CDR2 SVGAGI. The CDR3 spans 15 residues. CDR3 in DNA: TGTGCCAGCAGTCCAAACGGCGGGTCCTACAATGAGCAGTTCTTC. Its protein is CASSPNGGSYNEQFF.

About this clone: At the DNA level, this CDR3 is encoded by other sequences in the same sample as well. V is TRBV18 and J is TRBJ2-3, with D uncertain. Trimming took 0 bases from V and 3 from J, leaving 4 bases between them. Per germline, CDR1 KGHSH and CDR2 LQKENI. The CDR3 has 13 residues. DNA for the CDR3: TGTGCCAGCTCACCACCGTCAACAGATACGCAGTATTTT. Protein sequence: CASSPPSTDTQYF. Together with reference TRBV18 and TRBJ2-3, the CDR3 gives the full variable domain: NAGVMQNPRHLVRRRGQEARLRCSPMKGHSHVYWYRQLPEEGLKFMVYLQKENIIDESGMPKERFSAEFPKEGPSILRIQQVVRGDSAAYFCASSPPSTDTQYFGPGTRLTVL.

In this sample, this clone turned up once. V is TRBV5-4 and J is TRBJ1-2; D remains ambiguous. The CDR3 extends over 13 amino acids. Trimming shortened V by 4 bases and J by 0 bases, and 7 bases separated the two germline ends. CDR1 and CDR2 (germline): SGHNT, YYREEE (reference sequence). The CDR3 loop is CASSVTSNYGYTF. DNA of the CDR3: TGTGCCAGCAGCGTGACATCTAACTATGGCTACACCTTC.

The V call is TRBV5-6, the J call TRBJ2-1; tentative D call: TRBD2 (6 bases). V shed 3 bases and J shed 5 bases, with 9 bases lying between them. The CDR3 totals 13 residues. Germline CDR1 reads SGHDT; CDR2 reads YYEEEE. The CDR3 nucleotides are TGTGCCAGCAGCTCTGGAGGGAACAATGAGCAGTTCTTC. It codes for CASSSGGNNEQFF. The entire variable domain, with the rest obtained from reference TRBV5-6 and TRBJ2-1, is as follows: DAGVTQSPTHLIKTRGQQVTLRCSPKSGHDTVSWYQQALGQGPQFIFQYYEEEERQRGNFPDRFSGHQFPNYSSELNVNALLLGDSALYLCASSSGGNNEQFFGPGTRLTVL.

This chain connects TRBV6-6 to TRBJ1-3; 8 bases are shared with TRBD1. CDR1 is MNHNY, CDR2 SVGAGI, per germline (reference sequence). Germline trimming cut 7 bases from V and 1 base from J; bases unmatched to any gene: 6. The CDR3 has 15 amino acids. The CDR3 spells CASNHRGESGNTIYF. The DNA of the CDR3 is TGTGCCAGCAACCACAGGGGGGAATCTGGAAACACCATATATTTT.

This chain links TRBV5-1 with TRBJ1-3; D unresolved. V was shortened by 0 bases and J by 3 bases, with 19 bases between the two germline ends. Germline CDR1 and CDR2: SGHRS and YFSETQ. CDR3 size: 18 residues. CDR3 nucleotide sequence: TGCGCCAGCAGCTTGGACCCCCCAGGTGGCGGGAGTGGAAACACCATATATTTT. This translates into CASSLDPPGGGSGNTIYF.

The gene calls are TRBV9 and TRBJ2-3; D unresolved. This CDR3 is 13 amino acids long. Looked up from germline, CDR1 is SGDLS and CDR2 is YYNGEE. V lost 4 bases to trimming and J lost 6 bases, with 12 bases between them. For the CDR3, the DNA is TGTGCCAGCAGCCCGACCCCTACGGATACGCAGTATTTT. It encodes CASSPTPTDTQYF. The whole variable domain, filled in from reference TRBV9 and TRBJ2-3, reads DSGVTQTPKHLITATGQRVTLRCSPRSGDLSVYWYQQSLDQGLQFLIQYYNGEERAKGNILERFSAQQFPDLHSELNLSSLELGDSALYFCASSPTPTDTQYFGPGTRLTVL.

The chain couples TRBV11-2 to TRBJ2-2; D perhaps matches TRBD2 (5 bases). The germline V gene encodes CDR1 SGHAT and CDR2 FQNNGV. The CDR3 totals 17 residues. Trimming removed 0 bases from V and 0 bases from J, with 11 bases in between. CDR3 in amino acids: CASSLDLTRSNTGELFF. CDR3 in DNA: TGTGCCAGCAGCTTAGATCTAACTAGATCGAACACCGGGGAGCTGTTTTTT.

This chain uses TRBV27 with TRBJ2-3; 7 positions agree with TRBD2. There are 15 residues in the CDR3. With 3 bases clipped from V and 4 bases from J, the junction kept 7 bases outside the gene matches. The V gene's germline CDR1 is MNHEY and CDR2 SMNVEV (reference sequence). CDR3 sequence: CASSFGGRVADTQYF. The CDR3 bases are TGTGCCAGCAGTTTCGGCGGGAGAGTCGCAGATACGCAGTATTTT.

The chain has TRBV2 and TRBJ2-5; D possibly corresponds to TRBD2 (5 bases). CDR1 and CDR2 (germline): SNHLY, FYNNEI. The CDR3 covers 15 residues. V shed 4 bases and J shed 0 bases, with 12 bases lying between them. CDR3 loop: CASSAPQRYQETQYF. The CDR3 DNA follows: TGTGCCAGCAGTGCACCACAGCGGTACCAAGAGACCCAGTACTTC.

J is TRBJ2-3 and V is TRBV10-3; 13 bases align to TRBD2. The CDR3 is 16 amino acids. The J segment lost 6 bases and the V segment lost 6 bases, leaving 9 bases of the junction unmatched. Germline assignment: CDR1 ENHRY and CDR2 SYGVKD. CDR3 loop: CAISPGLAGVVDTQYF. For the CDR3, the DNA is TGTGCCATCAGCCCCGGACTAGCGGGAGTAGTGGATACGCAGTATTTT.

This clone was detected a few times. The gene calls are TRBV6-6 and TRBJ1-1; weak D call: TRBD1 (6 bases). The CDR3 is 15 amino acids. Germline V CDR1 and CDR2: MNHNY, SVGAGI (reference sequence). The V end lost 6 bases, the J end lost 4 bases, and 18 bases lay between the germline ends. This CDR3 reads CASRTGQTMSTEAFF. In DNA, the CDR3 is TGTGCCAGCAGGACCGGACAGACCATGAGCACTGAAGCTTTCTTT.

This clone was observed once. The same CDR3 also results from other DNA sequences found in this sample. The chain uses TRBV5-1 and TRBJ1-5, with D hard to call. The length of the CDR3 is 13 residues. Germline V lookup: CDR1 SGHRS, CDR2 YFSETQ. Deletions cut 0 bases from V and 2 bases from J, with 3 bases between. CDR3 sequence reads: CASSLAGNQPQHF. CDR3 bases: TGCGCCAGCAGCTTGGCTGGCAATCAGCCCCAGCATTTT.

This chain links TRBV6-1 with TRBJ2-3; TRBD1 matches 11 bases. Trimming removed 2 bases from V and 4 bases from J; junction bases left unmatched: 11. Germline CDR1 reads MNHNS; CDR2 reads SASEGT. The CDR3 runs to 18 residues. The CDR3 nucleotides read TGTGCCAGCAGTGAATACGGGACAGGGGGGTCAGCAGCAGATACGCAGTATTTT. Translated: CASSEYGTGGSAADTQYF.

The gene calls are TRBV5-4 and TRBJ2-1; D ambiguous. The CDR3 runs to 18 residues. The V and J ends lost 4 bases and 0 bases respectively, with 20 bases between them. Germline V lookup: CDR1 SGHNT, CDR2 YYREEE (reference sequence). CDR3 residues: CASSPSLPGISSYNEQFF. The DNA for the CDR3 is TGTGCCAGCAGCCCGTCCTTACCTGGGATAAGCTCCTACAATGAGCAGTTCTTC.

The DNA of the CDR3 is TGCGCCAGCGGCCTAGTACAGGGGGTTTACAATGAGCAGTTCTTC. Translating it yields CASGLVQGVYNEQFF. This sequence joins TRBV5-1 and TRBJ2-1, with 8 bases that match TRBD1. This CDR3 is 15 amino acids long. Germline V CDR1 and CDR2: SGHRS, YFSETQ. V dropped 7 bases and J dropped 4; count of bases not matched to a gene: 10.

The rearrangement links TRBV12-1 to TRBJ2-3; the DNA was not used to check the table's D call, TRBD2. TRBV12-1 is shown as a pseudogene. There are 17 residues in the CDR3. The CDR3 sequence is CASSSSSLAGVNDTQYF. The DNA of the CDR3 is TGTGCCAGCAGCTCCTCCTCACTAGCGGGAGTGAATGATACGCAGTATTTT.

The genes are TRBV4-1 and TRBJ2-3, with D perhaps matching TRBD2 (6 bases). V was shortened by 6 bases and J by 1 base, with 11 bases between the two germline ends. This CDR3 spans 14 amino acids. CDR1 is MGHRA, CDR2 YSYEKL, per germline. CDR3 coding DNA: TGCGCCAGCAGAATAGCGGAACGCACAGATACGCAGTATTTT. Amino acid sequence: CASRIAERTDTQYF.

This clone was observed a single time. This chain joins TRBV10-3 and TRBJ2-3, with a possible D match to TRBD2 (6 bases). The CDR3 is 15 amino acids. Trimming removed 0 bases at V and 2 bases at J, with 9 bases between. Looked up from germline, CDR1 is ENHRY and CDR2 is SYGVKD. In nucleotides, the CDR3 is TGTGCCATCAGTGAGTCATTAGCGGACACAGATACGCAGTATTTT. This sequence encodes CAISESLADTDTQYF.

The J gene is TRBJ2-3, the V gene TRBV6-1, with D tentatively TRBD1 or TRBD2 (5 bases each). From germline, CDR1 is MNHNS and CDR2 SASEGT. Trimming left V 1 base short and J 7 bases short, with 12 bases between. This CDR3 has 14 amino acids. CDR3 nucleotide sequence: TGTGCCAGCAGTGAAGTTCCGGGGCCTCATACGCAGTATTTT. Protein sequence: CASSEVPGPHTQYF.